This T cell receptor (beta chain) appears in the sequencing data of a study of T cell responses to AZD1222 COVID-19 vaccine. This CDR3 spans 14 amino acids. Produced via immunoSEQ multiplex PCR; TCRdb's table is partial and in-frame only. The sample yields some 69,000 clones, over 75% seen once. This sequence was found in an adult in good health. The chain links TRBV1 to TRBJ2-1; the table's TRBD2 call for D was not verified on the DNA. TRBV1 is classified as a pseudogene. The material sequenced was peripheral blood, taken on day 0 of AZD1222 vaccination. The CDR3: CTSRAGASYNEQFF. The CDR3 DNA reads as TGCACCAGCAGGGCGGGGGCCTCCTACAATGAGCAGTTCTTC.